This TCR beta chain stems from a study of control samples from healthy donors and cancer patients. This clone was observed a handful of times. Assay used: immunoSEQ multiplex PCR; TCRdb lists only in-frame clones, some missing. The repertoire holds tens of thousands of clones, with around four fifths as singletons. CDR3 length equals 15 residues. V lost 3 bases, J lost 0 bases, and 9 bases lay in between. Germline V gene sequence: CDR1 LNHNV, CDR2 YYDKDF (reference sequence). The sequence derives from a man aged 30 to 45 in good health. The rearrangement links TRBV15 to TRBJ1-3, with D uncertain. Sequenced: blood. In DNA form, the CDR3 reads TGTGCCACCAGCAGCGAAAGACTCTCTGGAAACACCATATATTTT. It encodes CATSSERLSGNTIYF.